There are many counts of the clone carrying this T cell receptor beta chain. From about 400 ng of RNA, a library with molecular barcoded alpha/delta and beta/gamma adaptors was made. One entry per CDR3 protein results from TCRdb running MiXCR on the reads. There are nearly 60,000 distinct CDR3 sequences in the sample; approximately 13% occur only once, and approximately 16% lies in the top ten. This entry is derived from a study of read filtering for tumor transcriptome and immune sequencing. Looked up from germline, CDR1 is LNHDA and CDR2 is SQIVND (reference sequence). Between the trimmed V and J ends, which lost 7 bases and 0 bases, there was a span of 13 bases. The CDR3 runs 15 residues.

The specimen sequenced was a population of CD138-negative cells sorted from bone marrow. This sequence was found in a donor at least 40 years old with multiple myeloma. The chain has TRBV19 and TRBJ1-5, with a possible D match to TRBD1 (6 bases). The CDR3 reads CASMVTGYSNQPQHF. As DNA, the CDR3 is TGTGCCAGTATGGTAACAGGGTATAGCAATCAGCCCCAGCATTTT.